One TCR beta chain is described in this entry. In the authors' workflow: Cell counts per sample came from amplifying reference gene primers. Libraries were prepared by immunoSEQ multiplex PCR; TCRdb keeps only in-frame clonotypes and omits some of them. That table is the source of V, J and clone size, and D and trimming were worked out from the DNA. The sample contains tens of thousands of clones, approximately 80% of which appear only once. The data were obtained in a study of blood T cell repertoires in COVID-19. The material sequenced was peripheral blood. The receptor was isolated from a human donor with active or convalescent COVID-19. The donor label of this sample is uncertain.

The CDR3 reads CASSIRTGRRDEQYF. The CDR3 DNA reads as TGTGCCAGTAGTATTCGGACAGGGAGGAGGGACGAGCAGTACTTC. This rearrangement joins TRBV19 to TRBJ2-7; 8 nucleotides line up with TRBD1. The J segment lost 5 bases and the V segment lost 3 bases, leaving 9 bases of the junction unmatched. Germline V gene sequence: CDR1 LNHDA, CDR2 SQIVND (reference sequence). This CDR3 has 15 amino acids.